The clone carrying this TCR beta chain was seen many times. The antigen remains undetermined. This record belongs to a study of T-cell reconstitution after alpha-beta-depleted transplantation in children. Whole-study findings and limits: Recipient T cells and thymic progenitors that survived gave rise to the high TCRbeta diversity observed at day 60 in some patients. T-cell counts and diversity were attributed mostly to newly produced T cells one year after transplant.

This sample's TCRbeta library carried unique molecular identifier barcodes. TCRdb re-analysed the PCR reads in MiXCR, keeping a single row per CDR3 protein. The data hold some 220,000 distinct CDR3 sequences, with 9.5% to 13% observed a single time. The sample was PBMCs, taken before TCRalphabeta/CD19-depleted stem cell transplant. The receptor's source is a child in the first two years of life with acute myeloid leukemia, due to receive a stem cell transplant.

In DNA, the CDR3 is TGTGCCAGCAGTTTGGACCACAATCAGCCCCAGCATTTT. This gives the protein CASSLDHNQPQHF. The V gene is TRBV6-5, the J gene TRBJ1-5, with D uncertain. Germline values: CDR1 MNHEY, CDR2 SVGAGI. The CDR3 runs 13 residues. With 4 bases removed from V and 3 bases from J, the gap between germline ends came to 7 bases.